This T cell receptor (beta chain) comes out of a study of T-cell memory formation after mild COVID-19. This CDR3 region has 17 residues. Germline V gene data show CDR1 as MNHEY and CDR2 as SVGAGI. Trimming pared 0 bases from V and 8 bases from J, leaving 22 bases between. This clonotype was picked up a small number of times. TCRdb re-derived calls from the 5' RACE reads in MiXCR, one entry per CDR3 protein. The sample includes about 350,000 distinct CDR3 sequences, around 13% of them seen just once. The specimen sequenced was PBMCs or a T cell subset sorted from them (not recorded which). The V gene is TRBV6-5, the J gene TRBJ1-2, with D perhaps TRBD1 (6 bases). The clonotype originates from a man younger than 35 who had mild COVID-19 (a few samples of this study predate the infection). Cell type and time point are not known. CDR3 loop: CASSYSGWGQTAGGYTF. The CDR3 bases are TGTGCCAGCAGTTACTCGGGGTGGGGGCAAACGGCCGGCGGCTACACCTTC.